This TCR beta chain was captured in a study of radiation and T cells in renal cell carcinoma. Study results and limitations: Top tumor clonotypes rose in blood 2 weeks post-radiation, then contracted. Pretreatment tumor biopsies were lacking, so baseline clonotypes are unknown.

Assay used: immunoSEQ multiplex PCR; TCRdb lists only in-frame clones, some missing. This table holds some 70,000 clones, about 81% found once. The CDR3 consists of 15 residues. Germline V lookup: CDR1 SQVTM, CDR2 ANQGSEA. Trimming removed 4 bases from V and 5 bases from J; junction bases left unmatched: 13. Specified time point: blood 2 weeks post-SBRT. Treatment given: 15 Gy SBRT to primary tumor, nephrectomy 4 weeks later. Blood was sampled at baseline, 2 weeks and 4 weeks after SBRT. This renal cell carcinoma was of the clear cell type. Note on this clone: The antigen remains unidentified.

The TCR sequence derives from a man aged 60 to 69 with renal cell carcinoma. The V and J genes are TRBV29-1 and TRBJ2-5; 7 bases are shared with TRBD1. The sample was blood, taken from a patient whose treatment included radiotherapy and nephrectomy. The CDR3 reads CSVADGGRGTETQYF. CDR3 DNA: TGCAGCGTTGCGGATGGCGGCAGGGGGACGGAGACCCAGTACTTC.